This T cell receptor (beta chain) is from a study of control samples from healthy donors and cancer patients. The CDR3 contains 15 residues. V lost 0 bases and J 7 bases, leaving 10 bases between the germline ends. Germline lookup yields CDR1 SGHAT and CDR2 FQNNGV. Assay used: immunoSEQ multiplex PCR; TCRdb lists only in-frame clones, some missing. The sample lists 55,000 to 70,000 clones, around 91% occurring once. Sequencing used PBMCs. V usage is TRBV11-2 and J usage is TRBJ1-6, with D possibly being TRBD1 (6 bases). The sequence derives from a man in his fifties or sixties with colorectal cancer. As DNA, the CDR3 is TGTGCCAGCAGCTTAGACAGGGGAGAGAATTCACCCCTCCACTTT. It yields the protein CASSLDRGENSPLHF.